This paragraph covers one T cell receptor beta chain sequence. The record originates from a study of neoadjuvant anti-PD-1 for oral cavity cancer. This CDR3 comprises 14 residues. In germline, CDR1 is SGHDT, CDR2 YYEEEE. V was pared by 4 bases and J by 7 bases, with 17 bases between. Repertoires were generated with immunoSEQ multiplex PCR, while TCRdb's copy carries only in-frame clones and drops some. The sample holds around 16,000 clones, approximately 75% seen once. This specimen consisted of PBMCs, obtained before nivolumab (anti-PD-1) treatment. The receptor's source is a person between 40 and 79 years old with oral cavity squamous cell carcinoma. V is TRBV5-6 and J is TRBJ1-1, with a possible D match to TRBD1 (6 bases). The CDR3 protein is CASSGPGGGSEAFF. The CDR3 nucleotides are TGTGCCAGCAGCGGCCCGGGAGGGGGTAGTGAAGCTTTCTTT.